The entry below describes one T cell receptor beta chain. With 6 bases clipped from V and 1 base from J, the junction kept 6 bases outside the gene matches. The CDR3 has 14 residues. Germline lookup yields CDR1 SGHDT and CDR2 YYEEEE. Assay: immunoSEQ multiplex PCR; the TCRdb copy retains only in-frame clones and omits some. The repertoire has roughly 2.5 million clones, more than 80% of them found once; the top ten carry around 0.14%. These data are taken from a study of shared clonotypes between healthy human individuals. The chain couples TRBV5-6 to TRBJ2-7, with 8 bases that match TRBD1. This receptor was identified in a man between 18 and 35 years old in good health. Material: naive CD4+ T cells sorted from blood. Subset noted: CD45RA+ positively selected. The CDR3 DNA follows: TGTGCCAGCACCGACAGGGGACCTTCCTACGAGCAGTACTTC. It codes for CASTDRGPSYEQYF.